This T cell receptor (beta chain) appears in the sequencing data of a study of blood T cell repertoires in COVID-19. Study context: The origin of the acute and convalescent COVID-19 samples was the United States, Italy and Spain. PBMCs, B-cell-depleted T cells, or T cells were the source of the cDNA or gDNA that made up the material.

Authors' processing steps: Cell counts per sample came from amplifying reference gene primers. Produced via immunoSEQ multiplex PCR; TCRdb's table is partial and in-frame only. V and J calls and clone size are given by that table; D and trimming were obtained from the DNA. Among 300,000 to 400,000 clones listed, around 92% were seen once. The source material was peripheral blood. This TCR was recovered from a woman aged 30 to 39 with COVID-19, enrolled during active disease.

In nucleotides, the CDR3 is TGTGCCAGCACCTCTTTAGACATTCAGTACTTC. Amino acid sequence: CASTSLDIQYF. V is TRBV6-6 and J is TRBJ2-4; unclear D gene. There are 11 residues in the CDR3. The V gene lost 7 bases and the J gene lost 8 bases, with 9 bases spanning the gap. Germline-derived CDR1 and CDR2 are MNHNY and SVGAGI (reference sequence).